The TCR beta chain under discussion was sequenced for a study of cytomegalovirus exposure and HLA in healthy donors. Study results and caveats: Reportedly, diagnosis of cytomegalovirus status by the classifier showed high specificity and sensitivity. Judged likely to be a sequencing artifact was a cluster of highly shared sequence variants. Within a later analysis, the majority of CMV-associated TCR beta chains appeared HLA-restricted. Specificity of a few CMV-associated chains for CMV antigens was verified in vitro.

The V gene lost 5 bases and the J gene lost 0 bases, with 8 bases spanning the gap. CDR1 and CDR2 from the germline V gene are MNHNS and SASEGT. The CDR3 has 13 amino acids. As regards this clone: The target antigen is unknown.

Researchers ran the PCR with 60 Vbeta and 13 Jbeta primers. Only in-frame clones appear in the TCRdb table, and some are missing; sequencing was by immunoSEQ multiplex PCR. The sample has roughly 190,000 clones, roughly 77% seen once; the top ten hold roughly 3.2%. This chain uses TRBV6-1 with TRBJ2-7; D unclear. The clonotype was recovered from a man aged 40-50 years in good health and CMV-seropositive. Sequenced: PBMCs. Here the CDR3 reads CASSLTGSYEQYF. The CDR3 DNA follows: TGTGCCAGCAGTTTAACGGGCTCCTACGAGCAGTACTTC.